The entry below gives a single T cell receptor beta chain sequence along with its context. This clonotype was counted ten times or more. Its antigen is unknown. It has no much larger one-base neighbor in the sample; base qualities were not kept. This entry is derived from a study of early T cells in non-severe SARS-CoV-2 infection (dated by TCRdb to about 2021). Describing the broader study: Bulk RNA from unsorted whole blood was used for TCR sequencing, so alpha and beta chains could not be paired.

A case-control design nested within a healthcare worker cohort in London, UK, was used, with weekly nasopharyngeal swab PCR tests and blood sampling performed. Healthcare workers were recruited during the week of the UK lockdown, between 23 and 31 March 2020, and followed weekly for up to about 16 weeks. Overall study results and their limits: VDJdb matching was skewed toward anti-spike CD8 responses, so virus-specific expansions were likely underestimated and private and CD4 specificities were missed.

Preparation of the library involved 5' RACE. TCRdb records NextSeq 500 as the sequencer. Unique molecular identifiers were attached to individual cDNA molecules in the TCR library protocol so that sequencing error and PCR bias could be corrected. Both TCR alpha and beta chains were sequenced, and tight co-correlation was observed between alpha and beta sequence abundances in each sample. In the paper's pipeline: Decombinator V4 was used to annotate the V gene, J gene and CDR3 of the TCR sequences. Expanded TCRs were defined as changing significantly between any two time points under a Poisson model with p below 0.0001. TCR abundances were normalised to the total number of TCRs sequenced per sample and were expressed as counts per million. MAIT TCRs were defined by TRAV1-2 paired with TRAJ12, TRAJ20 or TRAJ33, and iNKT TCRs by TRAV10 paired with TRAJ18. VDJdb, accessed on 1 November 2021, was searched for TCRs annotated for CMV, EBV and SARS-CoV-2, and TCRs annotated for more than one antigen were excluded. TCRdb took the public reads, trimmed them with fastp at Q25, ran MiXCR for clone calling and kept in-frame beta chains. A single entry per CDR3 protein holds the most common genes and DNA from its merged rows. It is TCRdb's table, rather than the study itself, that gives the V and J calls and clone size. Recorded for this sample are 50,000 to 60,000 distinct CDR3 sequences; roughly 10% of them occurred a single time. Roughly 10% of the sample lies in the top ten.

From the cysteine up to the phenylalanine, the CDR3 has a length of 12 residues. Left in the record is the CDR3 DNA by itself, 36 bases read in frame from the first base. V lost 3 bases and J lost 6 bases, and the count of bases not matched to a germline gene is 2. This clonotype was sampled from an adult who was a healthcare worker with PCR-confirmed SARS-CoV-2 infection or an uninfected control (not recorded which). Here the chain combines TRBV12-3 or TRBV12-4 and TRBJ2-7, with 7 middle bases fitting TRBD1. Input material: whole blood. The CDR3 protein: CASSLRGREQYF. The nucleotides are TGTGCCAGCAGTTTGAGGGGGCGCGAGCAGTACTTC.